These 17 T cell receptor beta chains share one sample of origin, sequenced in a study of blood T cell repertoires in COVID-19. Assay: immunoSEQ multiplex PCR; the TCRdb copy retains only in-frame clones and omits some. The repertoire holds 150,000 to 200,000 clones, with 88% as singletons. What was sequenced was peripheral blood. These receptors were obtained from a human donor in a cohort sampled during active COVID-19.

This clone is a singleton in its sample. The J gene is TRBJ1-2, the V gene TRBV29-1; D is undetermined. The CDR3 extends over 13 amino acids. Trimming removed 0 bases from V and 4 bases from J, with 9 bases in between. CDR1 SQVTM and CDR2 ANQGSEA come from the germline V gene. DNA of the CDR3: TGCAGCGTTGAAGACGGTCAGGCCTATGGCTACACCTTC. It is translated as CSVEDGQAYGYTF.

V gene TRBV7-2 combines with J gene TRBJ2-7; maybe TRBD1 (5 bases). This CDR3 contains 15 residues. Trimming cost V 1 base and J 2 bases, with 12 bases left between them. CDR1 and CDR2 (germline): SGHTA, FQGNSA. CDR3 sequence (DNA): TGTGCCAGCAGCTTAGATTTCAGGGTGGCCTACGAGCAGTACTTC. Its translation: CASSLDFRVAYEQYF.

The chain joins TRBV15 to TRBJ2-1, with 8 bases lining up with TRBD1. J was trimmed by 7 bases and V by 0 bases; bases with no gene match: 5. The germline V gene has CDR1 LNHNV and CDR2 YYDKDF (reference sequence). This CDR3 is 15 amino acids long. For the CDR3, the DNA is TGTGCCACCAGCAGAGATTACAGGGGGGAAAATGAGCAGTTCTTC. Protein: CATSRDYRGENEQFF.

This clone is a singleton in its sample. The chain uses TRBV4-3 and TRBJ2-3; D unresolved. Germline values: CDR1 LGHNA, CDR2 YSLEER. CDR3 length: 16 amino acids. Trimming cost V 0 bases and J 1 base, with 11 bases left between them. The CDR3 region is CASSQDRNSGTDTQYF. The DNA for the CDR3 is TGCGCCAGCAGCCAAGATCGTAACAGTGGCACAGATACGCAGTATTTT.

This clone showed up just once. The CDR3 DNA reads TGCAGCGTTGAACAGCAGTATTTT. Amino acid sequence: CSVEQQYF. V is TRBV29-1 and J is TRBJ2-3, with unresolved D. Deletions cut 2 bases from V and 11 bases from J, with 2 bases between. The CDR3 extends over 8 amino acids. Germline V gene data show CDR1 as SQVTM and CDR2 as ANQGSEA.

The V and J genes are TRBV30 and TRBJ1-2; D gene ambiguous. Germline CDR1 GTSNPN, CDR2 SVGIG (reference sequence). The CDR3 is made up of 14 amino acids. The germline V and J ends were trimmed by 1 base and 2 bases, with 11 bases remaining between them. DNA of the CDR3: TGTGCCTGGAGTGCAACAGTCGCCAACTATGGCTACACCTTC. Its translation: CAWSATVANYGYTF.

This chain joins TRBV7-9 and TRBJ1-6; 8 bases match TRBD1. The CDR3 contains 15 residues. CDR1 SEHNR and CDR2 FQNEAQ come from the germline V gene (reference sequence). J gave up 9 bases and V 6 bases, and 10 bases lay outside the gene matches. As DNA, the CDR3 is TGTGCCAGCAGGACAGGGGATTTCGACGGTTCACCCCTCCACTTT. Translating gives CASRTGDFDGSPLHF. Full variable domain (missing parts from reference TRBV7-9 and TRBJ1-6): DTGVSQNPRHKITKRGQNVTFRCDPISEHNRLYWYRQTLGQGPEFLTYFQNEAQLEKSRLLSDRFSAERPKGSFSTLEIQRTEQGDSAMYLCASRTGDFDGSPLHFGNGTRLTVT.

The gene calls are TRBV11-2 and TRBJ1-3, with D uncertain. Germline V gene lookup returns CDR1 SGHAT and CDR2 FQNNGV. V was cut by 0 bases and J by 4 bases, with 10 bases left in between. This CDR3 spans 15 amino acids. This CDR3 reads CASSLDPSFGNTIYF. For the CDR3, the DNA is TGTGCCAGCAGCTTAGATCCGTCGTTCGGAAACACCATATATTTT.

This chain links TRBV6-1 with TRBJ1-2; a weak D match, TRBD1 (6 bases). The V end was cut by 1 base, the J end by 8 bases, with 11 bases between. The germline CDR1 and CDR2 sequences are MNHNS and SASEGT. The CDR3 runs 13 residues. CDR3 sequence: CASSEGTAMGYTF. The DNA of the CDR3 is TGTGCCAGCAGTGAAGGGACAGCTATGGGCTACACCTTC.

This chain joins TRBV5-5 and TRBJ2-7, with D possibly being TRBD1 (6 bases). There are 14 residues in the CDR3. The V gene's germline CDR1 is SGHKS and CDR2 YYEKEE (reference sequence). Trimming took 2 bases from V and 5 from J, leaving 14 bases between them. In DNA, the CDR3 is TGTGCCAGCAGCTTCGGGACAATTCCCGACGAGCAGTACTTC. It specifies CASSFGTIPDEQYF.

The rearrangement links TRBV5-1 to TRBJ2-7; 9 nucleotides align to TRBD1. The V gene's germline CDR1 is SGHRS and CDR2 YFSETQ. The CDR3 consists of 13 residues. V lost 0 bases, J lost 12 bases, and 7 bases stayed unmatched. The CDR3 spells CASSLGDREKRYF. CDR3 DNA: TGCGCCAGCAGCTTGGGGGACAGGGAGAAACGGTACTTC.

The chain combines TRBV5-1 with TRBJ2-1; TRBD1 agrees at 7 bases. The J segment lost 5 bases and the V segment lost 6 bases, leaving 11 bases of the junction unmatched. Germline loops: CDR1 SGHRS, CDR2 YFSETQ. The CDR3 contains 15 residues. The CDR3 loop reads CASNSAGQDHNEQFF. In DNA form, the CDR3 reads TGCGCCAGCAACTCGGCTGGACAGGACCACAATGAGCAGTTCTTC.

The chain combines TRBV30 with TRBJ2-2; 10 bases align to TRBD2. The CDR3 consists of 16 residues. Germline CDR1 and CDR2: GTSNPN and SVGIG (reference sequence). Germline trimming cut 1 base from V and 4 bases from J; bases unmatched to any gene: 6. The CDR3, as DNA: TGTGCCTGGAGTGCCTTAGCGGGGGGCGGCACCGGGGAGCTGTTTTTT. Protein product: CAWSALAGGGTGELFF. The variable domain in full, completed from reference TRBV30 and TRBJ2-2, reads SQTIHQWPATLVQPVGSPLSLECTVEGTSNPNLYWYRQAAGRGLQLLFYSVGIGQISSEVPQNLSASRPQDRQFILSSKKLLLSDSGFYLCAWSALAGGGTGELFFGEGSRLTVL.

The V gene is TRBV7-2, the J gene TRBJ1-2, with 8 bases fitting TRBD1. This CDR3 region has 15 residues. In germline, CDR1 is SGHTA, CDR2 FQGNSA. Trimming removed 5 bases from V and 2 bases from J; junction bases left unmatched: 7. CDR3 loop: CASSPGGLRNYGYTF. The CDR3 nucleotides read TGTGCCAGCAGCCCAGGGGGCTTACGGAACTATGGCTACACCTTC.

The chain's CDR3 is CASSLVGLAVINEQFF. The CDR3 DNA is TGCGCCAGCAGCTTGGTGGGACTAGCGGTTATAAATGAGCAGTTCTTC. The rearrangement joins TRBV5-1 to TRBJ2-1; 11 nucleotides match TRBD2. The trim removed 0 bases at V and 7 bases at J, leaving 6 bases unmatched. Per the germline V gene, CDR1 is SGHRS and CDR2 is YFSETQ. This CDR3 comprises 16 residues.

V is TRBV4-3 and J is TRBJ1-1; 8 bases are shared with TRBD1. The V segment lost 1 base and the J segment 0 bases; nucleotides outside the gene matches: 10. CDR1 LGHNA and CDR2 YSLEER come from the germline V gene. There are 18 residues in the CDR3. The chain's CDR3 is CASSQAYRGNFMNTEAFF. CDR3 nucleotides: TGCGCCAGCAGCCAAGCGTACAGGGGGAACTTCATGAACACTGAAGCTTTCTTT.

The J gene is TRBJ1-4, the V gene TRBV5-1; 7 bases map to TRBD1. V gave up 4 bases and J gave up 8 bases; unmatched junction bases: 11. CDR1 is SGHRS, CDR2 YFSETQ, per germline. The CDR3 runs to 15 residues. This chain's CDR3 is CASSLRDSPGEKLFF. The CDR3 DNA reads TGCGCCAGCAGCCTCCGGGACAGCCCCGGGGAAAAACTGTTTTTT.